This entry lists 18 T cell receptor beta chains sequenced from one sample in a study of cytomegalovirus exposure and HLA in healthy donors. 60 Vbeta and 13 Jbeta primers were used in PCR. This table comes from immunoSEQ multiplex PCR, and its TCRdb copy is limited to in-frame clones, with some not included. Among hundreds of thousands of clones listed, 70% were seen once. The sequencing sample was made of PBMCs. The receptor set was obtained from a man aged 35 to 55 in good health and CMV-seropositive.

The chain uses TRBV19 and TRBJ1-2; weak D call: TRBD1 (6 bases). Germline V CDR1 and CDR2: LNHDA, SQIVND (reference sequence). The V end lost 5 bases, the J end lost 6 bases, and 25 bases lay between the germline ends. This CDR3 contains 17 residues. As DNA, the CDR3 is TGTGCCAGTAGTTCGCGACAGGCCCCAAGGTGGACGGATGGCTACACCTTC. Protein product: CASSSRQAPRWTDGYTF.

The rearrangement joins TRBV19 to TRBJ1-5; tentative D call: TRBD1 (5 bases). This CDR3 comprises 14 residues. V lost 10 bases and J lost 0, with 13 bases in between. The germline CDR1 and CDR2 sequences are LNHDA and SQIVND (reference sequence). The CDR3 region is CATQGWYSNQPQHF. The CDR3 nucleotides are TGTGCCACCCAGGGTTGGTATAGCAATCAGCCCCAGCATTTT.

The chain links TRBV7-2 to TRBJ2-3, with 9 bases aligning to TRBD2. In germline, CDR1 is SGHTA, CDR2 FQGNSA. V lost 1 base to trimming and J lost 4 bases; unmatched junction nucleotides: 3. CDR3 size: 15 residues. CDR3: CASSLGAGGADTQYF. The CDR3 DNA reads TGTGCCAGCAGCTTAGGGGCGGGGGGGGCAGATACGCAGTATTTT.

The chain employs TRBV9 and TRBJ2-2, with 7 bases matching TRBD1. V was pared by 1 base and J by 0 bases, with 3 bases of the junction left unmatched. CDR3 length: 16 residues. Per the germline V gene, CDR1 is SGDLS and CDR2 is YYNGEE. The CDR3 loop reads CASSVQGGANTGELFF. In DNA, the CDR3 is TGTGCCAGCAGCGTACAAGGGGGCGCGAACACCGGGGAGCTGTTTTTT.

There are a few counts of this clone. As DNA, the CDR3 is TGTGCCAGCAGCCAATTGCGCACCGGGGAGCTGTTTTTT. Its translation: CASSQLRTGELFF. The chain uses TRBV14 and TRBJ2-2, with unresolved D. Germline values: CDR1 SGHDN, CDR2 FVKESK. The CDR3 runs 13 residues. V lost 2 bases to trimming and J lost 4 bases, with 5 bases between them.

The sample holds a few counts of this clone. This chain uses TRBV5-6 with TRBJ2-5; 10 bases are a match to TRBD2. The CDR3 extends over 15 amino acids. The ends lost 6 bases at V and 5 bases at J; junction bases unmatched: 10. Germline CDR1 and CDR2: SGHDT and YYEEEE. The CDR3 coding sequence is TGTGCCAGCATCCTGATAGCGGGGGGAGGGGAGACCCAGTACTTC. Protein: CASILIAGGGETQYF.

The rearrangement uses TRBV9 and TRBJ2-1; D is possibly TRBD2 (6 bases). V lost 2 bases to trimming and J lost 0 bases, with 9 bases between them. Germline V gives CDR1 SGDLS, CDR2 YYNGEE. The CDR3 contains 15 residues. In DNA, the CDR3 is TGTGCCAGCAGCGTTAAGACTAGCTCCTACAATGAGCAGTTCTTC. This codes for CASSVKTSSYNEQFF. The full variable domain, rest sourced from reference TRBV9 and TRBJ2-1, is DSGVTQTPKHLITATGQRVTLRCSPRSGDLSVYWYQQSLDQGLQFLIQYYNGEERAKGNILERFSAQQFPDLHSELNLSSLELGDSALYFCASSVKTSSYNEQFFGPGTRLTVL.

This chain uses TRBV14 with TRBJ1-6; weak D call: TRBD1 (5 bases). The germline V and J ends were trimmed by 4 bases and 9 bases, with 16 bases remaining between them. The germline CDR1 and CDR2 sequences are SGHDN and FVKESK. The CDR3 is 15 amino acids. CDR3 in amino acids: CASSPNLGPSSPLHF. CDR3 sequence (DNA): TGTGCCAGCAGCCCGAATCTGGGGCCTAGTTCACCCCTCCACTTT.

The sample holds one count of this clone. The chain uses TRBV2 and TRBJ1-5; unclear D gene. V was pared by 3 bases and J by 4 bases, with 13 bases between. This CDR3 comprises 15 residues. Per the germline V gene, CDR1 is SNHLY and CDR2 is FYNNEI. In DNA, the CDR3 is TGTGCCAGCAGTGACGGAGGGTCCCGTAATCAGCCCCAGCATTTT. This codes for CASSDGGSRNQPQHF.

V usage is TRBV27 and J usage is TRBJ1-2; 9 nucleotides match TRBD1. Trimming took 6 bases from V and 7 from J; bases not matched to a gene: 9. This CDR3 comprises 14 residues. CDR1 and CDR2 (germline): MNHEY, SMNVEV (reference sequence). DNA of the CDR3: TGTGCCAGCAGCCTAATCCCGGGACAGGGTGGCTACACCTTC. Its translation: CASSLIPGQGGYTF.

Only one count was recorded for this clone. V and J are TRBV29-1 and TRBJ1-1, with D unclear. The CDR3 sequence is 10 residues long. In germline, CDR1 is SQVTM, CDR2 ANQGSEA. V was cut by 6 bases and J by 11 bases, with 13 bases left in between. CDR3 nucleotide sequence: TGCAGCGTAGCCCTGGAGCGGGCTTTCTTT. Translating it yields CSVALERAFF.

V and J are TRBV13 and TRBJ1-2; D not resolved. Trimming removed 0 bases from V and 2 bases from J, with 7 bases in between. The CDR3 has 14 amino acids. Germline-derived CDR1 and CDR2 are PRHDT and FYEKMQ (reference sequence). For the CDR3, the DNA is TGTGCCAGCAGCTTAGGGCGCCTCAACTATGGCTACACCTTC. This translates into CASSLGRLNYGYTF. The full variable domain, completed using reference TRBV13 and TRBJ1-2, is AAGVIQSPRHLIKEKRETATLKCYPIPRHDTVYWYQQGPGQDPQFLISFYEKMQSDKGSIPDRFSAQQFSDYHSELNMSSLELGDSALYFCASSLGRLNYGYTFGSGTRLTVV.

The CDR3 is CASSEAGGYSPLHF. Written as DNA, the CDR3 is TGTGCCAGCAGTGAGGCAGGGGGTTATTCACCCCTCCACTTT. This chain connects TRBV6-1 to TRBJ1-6; 7 positions agree with TRBD1. CDR1 is MNHNS, CDR2 SASEGT, per germline. The CDR3 runs to 14 residues. V shed 3 bases, J shed 8 bases, and the junction held 4 bases outside the gene matches.

This clone was counted between two and nine times. The gene calls are TRBV7-3 and TRBJ2-1, with 8 bases that match TRBD1. Looked up from germline, CDR1 is SGHTA and CDR2 is FQGTGA. This CDR3 has 15 amino acids. Trimming at V came to 5 bases and at J to 7 bases, leaving 10 bases not matched to a gene. CDR3 in amino acids: CASSPGTGRTNEQFF. The CDR3 bases are TGTGCCAGCAGCCCTGGGACAGGTCGTACAAATGAGCAGTTCTTC.

The J gene is TRBJ2-7, the V gene TRBV27; D ambiguous. This CDR3 comprises 12 residues. Germline V lookup: CDR1 MNHEY, CDR2 SMNVEV (reference sequence). Trimming pared 2 bases from V and 3 bases from J, leaving 5 bases between. In DNA, the CDR3 is TGTGCCAGCAGTTTAGGAGTCTACGAGCAGTACTTC. Amino acids: CASSLGVYEQYF.

V usage is TRBV7-2 and J usage is TRBJ2-1; TRBD2 matches at 7 bases. Germline V gives CDR1 SGHTA, CDR2 FQGNSA. CDR3 length: 15 amino acids. With V trimmed by 6 bases and J by 3 bases, 8 bases remained unmatched. CDR3 DNA sequence: TGTGCCAGCAGTCCACAAACGGGGGGCTACAATGAGCAGTTCTTC. Translating gives CASSPQTGGYNEQFF.

The V and J genes are TRBV7-9 and TRBJ1-1; TRBD1 aligns across 8 bases. J lost 1 base, V lost 4 bases, and 2 bases had no gene match. Per the germline V gene, CDR1 is SEHNR and CDR2 is FQNEAQ (reference sequence). The CDR3 spans 14 residues. The CDR3, as DNA: TGTGCCAGCAGCTCGACAGGGGCGAACACTGAAGCTTTCTTT. Translation gives CASSSTGANTEAFF.

The genes are TRBV6-1 and TRBJ2-5; tentative D call: TRBD1 (6 bases). Trimming took off 3 bases at V and 3 bases at J, with 11 bases between the two ends. CDR1 is MNHNS and CDR2 is SASEGT in the germline V gene. The CDR3 sequence is 14 residues long. The CDR3 nucleotides are TGTGCCAGCAGTGAGGGGGCCAATAAAGAGACCCAGTACTTC. Its translation: CASSEGANKETQYF.